Listed below are T cell receptor beta chains from one sample, sequenced in a study of human T cells and chemical hapten exposure. One entry per CDR3 protein, called by TCRdb with MiXCR from the RACE reads. The data hold more than 35,000 distinct CDR3 sequences, with about an eighth observed a single time. The specimen was whole blood, collected in connection with sensitization to the hapten diphenylcyclopropenone (DPC). Source of these receptors: a woman between 40 and 55 years old with alopecia areata. Some clones in this sample may be carry-over from other donors' samples. The CDR3 runs from the conserved cysteine through the conserved F or W. The D gene is left open where the match is weak. Not all rows give a size; the values are once, few, many and, for expanded clones, a class.

TRBJ1-2,.,few,TRBV5-6,CASSIGDANYGYTF,TGTGCCAGCAGCATCGGGGACGCTAACTATGGCTACACCTTC
TRBJ2-3,.,many,TRBV9,CASSASTDTQYF,TGTGCCAGCAGCGCTAGCACAGATACGCAGTATTTT
TRBJ2-3,.,many,TRBV6-1,CANRDTSTDTQYF,TGTGCCAACCGGGACACTAGCACAGATACGCAGTATTTT
TRBJ2-5,.,.,TRBV7-2,CASSLRYDQETQYF,TGTGCCAGCAGCTTGCGGTACGACCAAGAGACCCAGTACTTC
TRBJ2-7,TRBD1,many,TRBV5-6,CASSPTGVSAYEQYF,TGTGCCAGCAGCCCGACAGGGGTGAGCGCCTACGAGCAGTACTTC
TRBJ2-3,TRBD2,many,TRBV20-1,CSAKGPLAEITDTQYF,TGCAGTGCTAAGGGCCCCCTAGCGGAAATCACAGATACGCAGTATTTT
TRBJ1-5,.,few,TRBV10-3,CAISPDPDQPQHF,TGTGCCATCAGCCCCGACCCAGATCAGCCCCAGCATTTT
TRBJ2-1,.,many,TRBV7-3,CASSLRGYNEQFF,TGTGCCAGCAGCTTAAGAGGTTACAATGAGCAGTTCTTC
TRBJ2-5,.,.,TRBV12-3/TRBV12-4,CASSARGAGTAAGTQYF,TGTGCCAGCAGTGCCCGGGGGGCCGGGACAGCCGCGGGGACCCAGTACTTC
TRBJ1-4,.,many,TRBV14,CASSLFLGENEKLFF,TGTGCCAGCAGCCTCTTTCTGGGGGAAAATGAAAAACTGTTTTTT
TRBJ1-4,.,.,TRBV2,CATAKGIYEKLFF,TGTGCCACAGCAAAGGGGATTTATGAAAAACTGTTTTTT
TRBJ2-1,TRBD2,many,TRBV20-1,CSARGDLAGLSSYNEQFF,TGCAGTGCTAGAGGGGATCTAGCGGGGCTTAGCTCCTACAATGAGCAGTTCTTC
TRBJ1-5,TRBD1,few,TRBV28,CASSPATGTEQPQHF,TGTGCCAGCAGTCCCGCGACAGGGACTGAACAGCCCCAGCATTTT
TRBJ2-1,.,few,TRBV4-2,CASGRAGGIYNEQFF,TGTGCCAGCGGGCGGGCCGGCGGGATCTACAATGAGCAGTTCTTC
TRBJ2-1,.,.,TRBV5-1,CASSPPAAGSYNEQFF,TGCGCCAGCAGCCCCCCGGCCGCGGGCTCCTACAATGAGCAGTTCTTC
TRBJ2-1,.,.,TRBV4-1,CASSQPLAFEQFF,TGCGCCAGCAGCCAACCTCTAGCTTTTGAGCAGTTCTTC
TRBJ2-1,.,many,TRBV7-8,CASSSTPGLTHEQFF,TGTGCCAGCAGCTCAACCCCGGGACTCACTCATGAGCAGTTCTTC
TRBJ2-3,TRBD1,few,TRBV29-1,CSVSKTGLADTQYF,TGCAGCGTTTCCAAGACAGGGCTCGCAGATACGCAGTATTTT
TRBJ2-7,TRBD2,many,TRBV11-2,CASSSERGALYEQYF,TGTGCCAGCAGTTCCGAGCGGGGGGCGTTGTACGAGCAGTACTTC
TRBJ2-1,.,many,TRBV3-1,CASSPVRGEQFF,TGTGCCAGCAGTCCCGTCCGAGGTGAGCAGTTCTTC
TRBJ2-2,.,few,TRBV10-3,CAISESRINTGELFF,TGTGCCATCAGTGAGTCGAGGATTAACACCGGGGAGCTGTTTTTT
TRBJ2-5,.,many,TRBV29-1,CSVELALETQYF,TGCAGCGTTGAACTCGCCTTAGAGACCCAGTACTTC
TRBJ2-3,TRBD1,.,TRBV11-2,CASSLALDRADTQYF,TGTGCCAGCAGCTTAGCCCTCGACAGGGCAGATACGCAGTATTTT
TRBJ2-4,.,many,TRBV7-9,CASSSTQGRENIQYF,TGTGCCAGCAGCTCCACCCAGGGGAGGGAAAACATTCAGTACTTC
TRBJ2-1,TRBD2,.,TRBV9,CASSVTTSGPYNEQFF,TGTGCCAGCAGCGTGACGACTAGCGGTCCCTACAATGAGCAGTTCTTC
TRBJ1-2,TRBD1,few,TRBV5-1,CASSLAHPGTDHYGYTF,TGCGCCAGCAGCTTGGCGCACCCCGGGACAGACCACTATGGCTACACCTTC
TRBJ2-1,TRBD1,many,TRBV5-1,CASSLGGTAAYNEQFF,TGCGCCAGCAGCTTAGGGGGCACGGCGGCCTACAATGAGCAGTTCTTC
TRBJ1-2,.,.,TRBV13,CASSRQLVTGELWGYTF,TGTGCCAGCAGCCGCCAACTTGTTACAGGCGAGTTGTGGGGCTACACCTTC
TRBJ2-2,TRBD1,medium-sized,TRBV7-3,CASSLKGQDPTAAGELFF,TGTGCCAGCAGCCTAAAGGGACAGGACCCCACCGCAGCAGGGGAGCTGTTTTTT
TRBJ2-2,TRBD1,few,TRBV7-2,CASSWNRGTGELFF,TGTGCCAGCAGCTGGAACAGGGGCACCGGGGAGCTGTTTTTT
TRBJ1-2,.,many,TRBV11-3,CASSSSRGASYTF,TGTGCCAGCAGCTCCTCCCGGGGGGCAAGCTACACCTTC
TRBJ2-1,.,few,TRBV10-1,CASSDLFDRSEQFF,TGCGCCAGCAGTGATCTTTTTGATCGCTCTGAGCAGTTCTTC
TRBJ2-7,.,many,TRBV28,CASSISYEQYF,TGTGCCAGCAGTATATCCTACGAGCAGTACTTC
TRBJ1-5,.,few,TRBV28,CASSPPPGLMGPGNQPQHF,TGTGCCAGCAGCCCCCCTCCGGGACTTATGGGCCCGGGCAATCAGCCCCAGCATTTT
TRBJ1-5,.,few,TRBV7-8,CASSYTGEVGGNQPQHF,TGTGCCAGCAGTTATACGGGGGAGGTGGGAGGCAATCAGCCCCAGCATTTT
TRBJ2-2,.,many,TRBV11-2,CASSLKGANTGELFF,TGTGCCAGCAGCTTAAAGGGGGCGAACACCGGGGAGCTGTTTTTT
TRBJ1-2,.,few,TRBV29-1,CSVESRDGYTF,TGCAGCGTTGAAAGCAGGGATGGCTACACCTTC
TRBJ1-3,.,medium-sized,TRBV4-1,CASSQASLSSSGNTIYF,TGCGCCAGCAGCCAAGCGAGCTTGTCGAGCTCTGGAAACACCATATATTTT